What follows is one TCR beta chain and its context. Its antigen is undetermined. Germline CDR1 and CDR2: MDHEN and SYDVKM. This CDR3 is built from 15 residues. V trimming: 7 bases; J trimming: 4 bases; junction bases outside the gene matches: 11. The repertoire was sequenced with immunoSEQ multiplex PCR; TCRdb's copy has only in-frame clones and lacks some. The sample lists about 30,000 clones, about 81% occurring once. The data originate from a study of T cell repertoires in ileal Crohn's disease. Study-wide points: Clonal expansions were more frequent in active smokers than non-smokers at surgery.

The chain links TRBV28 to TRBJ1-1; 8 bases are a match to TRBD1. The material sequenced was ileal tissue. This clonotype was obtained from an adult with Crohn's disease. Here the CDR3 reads CASIESRGQSTEAFF. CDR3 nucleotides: TGTGCCAGCATCGAGAGCAGGGGGCAGAGCACTGAAGCTTTCTTT.